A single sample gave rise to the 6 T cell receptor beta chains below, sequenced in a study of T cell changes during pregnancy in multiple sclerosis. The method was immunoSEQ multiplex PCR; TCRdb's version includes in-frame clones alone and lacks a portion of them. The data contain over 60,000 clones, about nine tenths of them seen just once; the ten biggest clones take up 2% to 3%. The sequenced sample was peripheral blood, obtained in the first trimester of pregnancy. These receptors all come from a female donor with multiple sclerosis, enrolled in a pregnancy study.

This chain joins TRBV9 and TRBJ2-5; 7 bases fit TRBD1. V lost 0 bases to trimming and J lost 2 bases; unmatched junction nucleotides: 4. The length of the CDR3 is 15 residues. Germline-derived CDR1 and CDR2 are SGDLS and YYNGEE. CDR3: CASSVGGQNQETQYF. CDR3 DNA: TGTGCCAGCAGCGTAGGGGGACAGAATCAAGAGACCCAGTACTTC.

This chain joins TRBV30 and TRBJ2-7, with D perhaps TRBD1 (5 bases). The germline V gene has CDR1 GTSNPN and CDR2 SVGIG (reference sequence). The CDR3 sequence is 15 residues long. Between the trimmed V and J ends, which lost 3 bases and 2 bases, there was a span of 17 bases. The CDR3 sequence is CAWSVATAPTYEQYF. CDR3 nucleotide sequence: TGTGCCTGGAGCGTCGCGACAGCTCCTACCTACGAGCAGTACTTC.

CDR3 DNA sequence: TGTGCCAGCAGTGAAGTGTTAACTAGCGGGAGCTGGGAGACCCAGTACTTC. Its translation: CASSEVLTSGSWETQYF. The chain is built from TRBV2 and TRBJ2-5, with 11 bases fitting TRBD2. CDR3 size: 17 residues. Germline CDR1 and CDR2: SNHLY and FYNNEI. V lost 1 base and J lost 5; bases outside the gene matches: 9.

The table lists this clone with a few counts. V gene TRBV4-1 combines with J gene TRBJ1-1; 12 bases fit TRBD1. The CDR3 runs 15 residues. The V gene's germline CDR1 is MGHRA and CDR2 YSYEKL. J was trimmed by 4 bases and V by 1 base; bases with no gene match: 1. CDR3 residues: CASSQGDRGPTEAFF. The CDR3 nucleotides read TGCGCCAGCAGCCAAGGGGACAGGGGGCCCACTGAAGCTTTCTTT.

The CDR3 sequence is CASSLWGGVYSNQPQHF. The DNA for the CDR3 is TGTGCCAGCAGCTTGTGGGGGGGAGTGTATAGCAATCAGCCCCAGCATTTT. The chain uses TRBV5-6 and TRBJ1-5; possible D gene TRBD1, 5 bases. Germline V gene lookup returns CDR1 SGHDT and CDR2 YYEEEE. The V gene lost 1 base and the J gene lost 0 bases, with 14 bases spanning the gap. The CDR3 contains 17 residues. Filled out from reference TRBV5-6 and TRBJ1-5, the complete variable domain reads DAGVTQSPTHLIKTRGQQVTLRCSPKSGHDTVSWYQQALGQGPQFIFQYYEEEERQRGNFPDRFSGHQFPNYSSELNVNALLLGDSALYLCASSLWGGVYSNQPQHFGDGTRLSIL.

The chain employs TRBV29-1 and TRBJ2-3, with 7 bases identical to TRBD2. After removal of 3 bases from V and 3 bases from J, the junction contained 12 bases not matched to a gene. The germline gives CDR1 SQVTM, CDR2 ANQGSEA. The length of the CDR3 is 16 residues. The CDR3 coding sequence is TGCAGCGTTGAGGCGCGGGGGTTTTTTGAAACAGATACGCAGTATTTT. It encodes CSVEARGFFETDTQYF.